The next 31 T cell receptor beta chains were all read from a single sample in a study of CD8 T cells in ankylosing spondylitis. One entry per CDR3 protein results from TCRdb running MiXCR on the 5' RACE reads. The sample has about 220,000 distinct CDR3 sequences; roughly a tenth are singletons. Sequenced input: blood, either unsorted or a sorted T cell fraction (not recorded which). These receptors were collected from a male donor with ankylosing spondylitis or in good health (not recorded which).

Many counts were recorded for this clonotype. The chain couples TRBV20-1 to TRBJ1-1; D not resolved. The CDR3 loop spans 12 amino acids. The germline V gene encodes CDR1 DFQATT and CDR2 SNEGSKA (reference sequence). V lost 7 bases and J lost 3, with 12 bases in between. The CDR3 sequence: CSVRAGDTEAFF. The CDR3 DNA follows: TGCAGTGTCAGAGCCGGTGACACTGAAGCTTTCTTT.

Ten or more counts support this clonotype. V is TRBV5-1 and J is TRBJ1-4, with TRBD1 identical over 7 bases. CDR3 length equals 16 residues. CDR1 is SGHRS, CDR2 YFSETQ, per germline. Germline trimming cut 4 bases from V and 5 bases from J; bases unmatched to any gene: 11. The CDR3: CASSVTPGQRNEKLFF. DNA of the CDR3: TGCGCCAGCAGCGTGACCCCGGGACAGCGCAATGAAAAACTGTTTTTT. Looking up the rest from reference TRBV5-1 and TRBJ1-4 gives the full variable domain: KAGVTQTPRYLIKTRGQQVTLSCSPISGHRSVSWYQQTPGQGLQFLFEYFSETQRNKGNFPGRFSGRQFSNSRSEMNVSTLELGDSALYLCASSVTPGQRNEKLFFGSGTQLSVL.

As DNA, the CDR3 is TGTGCCAGCAGCTTACCGGGGGGGCCCTACGAGCAGTACTTC. Amino acid sequence: CASSLPGGPYEQYF. The chain couples TRBV7-2 to TRBJ2-7; 8 bases agree with TRBD2. CDR3 size: 14 residues. In germline, CDR1 is SGHTA, CDR2 FQGNSA. Trimming at V came to 2 bases and at J to 2 bases, leaving 2 bases not matched to a gene. The full variable domain, with the rest looked up from reference TRBV7-2 and TRBJ2-7, is GAGVSQSPSNKVTEKGKDVELRCDPISGHTALYWYRQSLGQGLEFLIYFQGNSAPDKSGLPSDRFSAERTGGSVSTLTIQRTQQEDSAVYLCASSLPGGPYEQYFGPGTRLTVT.

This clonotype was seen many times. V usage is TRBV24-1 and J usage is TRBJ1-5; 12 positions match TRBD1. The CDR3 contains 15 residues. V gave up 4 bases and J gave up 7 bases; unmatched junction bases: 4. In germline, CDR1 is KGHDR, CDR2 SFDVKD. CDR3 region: CATSEGQGAVQPQHF. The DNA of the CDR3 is TGTGCCACCAGTGAGGGACAGGGGGCCGTGCAGCCCCAGCATTTT.

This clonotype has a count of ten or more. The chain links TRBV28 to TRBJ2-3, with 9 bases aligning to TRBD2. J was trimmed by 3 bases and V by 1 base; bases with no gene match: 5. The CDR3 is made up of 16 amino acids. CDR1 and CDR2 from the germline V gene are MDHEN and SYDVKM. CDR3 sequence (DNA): TGTGCCAGCAGTTTATTAGGCGGGGGGGCGACAGATACGCAGTATTTT. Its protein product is CASSLLGGGATDTQYF.

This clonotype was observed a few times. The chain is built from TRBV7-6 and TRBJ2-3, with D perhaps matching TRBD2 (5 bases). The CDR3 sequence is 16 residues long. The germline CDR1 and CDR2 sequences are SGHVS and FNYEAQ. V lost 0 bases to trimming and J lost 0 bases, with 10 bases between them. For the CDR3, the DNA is TGTGCCAGCAGCTTAGCGGTGGGAGCTAGCACAGATACGCAGTATTTT. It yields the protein CASSLAVGASTDTQYF.

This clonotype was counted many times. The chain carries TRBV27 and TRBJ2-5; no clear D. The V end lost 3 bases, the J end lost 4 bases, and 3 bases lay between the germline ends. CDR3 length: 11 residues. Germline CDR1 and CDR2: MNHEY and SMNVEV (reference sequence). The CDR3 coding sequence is TGTGCCAGCAGTTTTTTAGAGACCCAGTACTTC. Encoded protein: CASSFLETQYF.

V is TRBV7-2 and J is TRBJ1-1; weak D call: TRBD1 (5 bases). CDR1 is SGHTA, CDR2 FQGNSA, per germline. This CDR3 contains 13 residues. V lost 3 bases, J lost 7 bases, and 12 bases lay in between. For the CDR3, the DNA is TGTGCCAGCAGCTTTAGTGGAGGGGATGAAGCTTTCTTT. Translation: CASSFSGGDEAFF.

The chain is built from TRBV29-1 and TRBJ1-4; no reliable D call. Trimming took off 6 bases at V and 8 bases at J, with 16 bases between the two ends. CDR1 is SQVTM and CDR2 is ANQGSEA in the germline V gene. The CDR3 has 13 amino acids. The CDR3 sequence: CSVNEELGEKLFF. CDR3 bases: TGCAGCGTAAACGAAGAGTTGGGGGAAAAACTGTTTTTT.

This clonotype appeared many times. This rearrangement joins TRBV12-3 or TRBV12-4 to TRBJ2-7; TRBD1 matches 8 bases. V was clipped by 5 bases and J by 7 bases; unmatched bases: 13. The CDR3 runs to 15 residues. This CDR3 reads CASSQNRGLASEQYF. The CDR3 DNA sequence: TGTGCCAGCAGTCAAAACAGGGGGTTGGCGTCAGAGCAGTACTTC.

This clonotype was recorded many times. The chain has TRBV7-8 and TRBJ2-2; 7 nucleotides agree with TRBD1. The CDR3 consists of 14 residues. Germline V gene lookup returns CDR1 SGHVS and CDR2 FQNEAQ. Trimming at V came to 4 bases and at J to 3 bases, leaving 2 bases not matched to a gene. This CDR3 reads CASSSGGDTGELFF. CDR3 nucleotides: TGTGCCAGCAGCTCAGGGGGAGACACCGGGGAGCTGTTTTTT.

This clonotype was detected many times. CDR3 sequence (DNA): TGTGCCAGCAGTTCTGGACCGTTTGAAGCTTTCTTT. It encodes CASSSGPFEAFF. This chain links TRBV12-3 or TRBV12-4 with TRBJ1-1; D not resolved. The CDR3 extends over 12 amino acids. V shed 4 bases and J shed 7 bases, with 10 bases lying between them.

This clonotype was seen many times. The CDR3 loop is CASSYTDTIYF. In nucleotides, the CDR3 is TGTGCCAGCAGTTATACGGACACCATATATTTT. The chain recombines TRBV6-6 with TRBJ1-3; D is unresolved. Per the germline V gene, CDR1 is MNHNY and CDR2 is SVGAGI (reference sequence). The V gene lost 3 bases and the J gene lost 8 bases, with 5 bases spanning the gap. The CDR3 covers 11 residues.

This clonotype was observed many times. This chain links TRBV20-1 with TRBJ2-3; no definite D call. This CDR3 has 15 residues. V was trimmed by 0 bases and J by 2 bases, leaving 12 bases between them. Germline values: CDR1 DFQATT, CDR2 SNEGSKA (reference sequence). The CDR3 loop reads CSARDRGDYTDTQYF. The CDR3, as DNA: TGCAGTGCTAGAGATCGAGGTGATTACACAGATACGCAGTATTTT.

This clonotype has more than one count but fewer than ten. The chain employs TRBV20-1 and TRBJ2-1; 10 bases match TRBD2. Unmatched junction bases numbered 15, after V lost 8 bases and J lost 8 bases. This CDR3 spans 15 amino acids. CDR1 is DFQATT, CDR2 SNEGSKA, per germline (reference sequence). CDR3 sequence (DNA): TGCAGTTCGGTTAGCGGGGGGAACCGAGGAGATGAGCAGTTCTTC. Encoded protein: CSSVSGGNRGDEQFF.

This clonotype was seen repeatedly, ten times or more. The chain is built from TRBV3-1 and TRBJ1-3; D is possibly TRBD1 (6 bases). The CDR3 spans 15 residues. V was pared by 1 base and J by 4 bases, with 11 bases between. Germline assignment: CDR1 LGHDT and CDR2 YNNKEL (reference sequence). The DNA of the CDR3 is TGTGCCAGCAGCCAAGGAGGGGGTTCGGGAAACACCATATATTTT. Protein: CASSQGGGSGNTIYF.

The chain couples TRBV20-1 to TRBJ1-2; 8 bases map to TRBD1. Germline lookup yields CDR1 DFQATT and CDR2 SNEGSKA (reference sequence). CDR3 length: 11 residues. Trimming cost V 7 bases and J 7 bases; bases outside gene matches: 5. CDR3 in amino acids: CSGTGGIGYTF. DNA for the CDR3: TGCAGTGGTACAGGGGGAATTGGCTACACCTTC.

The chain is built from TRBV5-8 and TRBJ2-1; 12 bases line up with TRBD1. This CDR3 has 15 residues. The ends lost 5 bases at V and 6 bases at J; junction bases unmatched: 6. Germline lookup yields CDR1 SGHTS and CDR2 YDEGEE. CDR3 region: CASSTGTGGVNEQFF. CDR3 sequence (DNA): TGTGCCAGCAGTACCGGGACAGGGGGCGTCAATGAGCAGTTCTTC.

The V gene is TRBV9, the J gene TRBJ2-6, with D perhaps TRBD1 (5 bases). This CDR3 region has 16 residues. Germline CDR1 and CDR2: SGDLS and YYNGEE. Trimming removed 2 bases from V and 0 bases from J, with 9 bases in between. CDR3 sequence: CASSVTGVSGANVLTF. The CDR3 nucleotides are TGTGCCAGCAGCGTTACAGGAGTCTCTGGGGCCAACGTCCTGACTTTC.

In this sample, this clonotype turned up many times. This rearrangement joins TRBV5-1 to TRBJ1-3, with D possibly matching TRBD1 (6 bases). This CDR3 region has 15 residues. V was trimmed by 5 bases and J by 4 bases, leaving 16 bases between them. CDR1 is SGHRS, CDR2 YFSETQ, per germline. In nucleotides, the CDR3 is TGCGCCAGCAGTCAGGACAGTTCGGCCGGAAACACCATATATTTT. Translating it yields CASSQDSSAGNTIYF.

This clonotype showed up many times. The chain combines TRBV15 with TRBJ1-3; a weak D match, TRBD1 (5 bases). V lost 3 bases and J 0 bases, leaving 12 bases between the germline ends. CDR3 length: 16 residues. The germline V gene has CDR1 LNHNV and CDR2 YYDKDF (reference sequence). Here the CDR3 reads CATSRGELISGNTIYF. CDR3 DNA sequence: TGTGCCACCAGCAGGGGGGAACTGATCTCTGGAAACACCATATATTTT.

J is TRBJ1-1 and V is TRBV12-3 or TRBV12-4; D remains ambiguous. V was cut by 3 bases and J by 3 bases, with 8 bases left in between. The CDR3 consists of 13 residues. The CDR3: CASSFQLYTEAFF. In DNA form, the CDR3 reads TGTGCCAGCAGTTTTCAACTTTACACTGAAGCTTTCTTT.

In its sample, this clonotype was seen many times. The CDR3 sequence: CSATALTSGGSEQYF. CDR3 bases: TGCAGTGCTACCGCTTTAACTAGCGGGGGAAGCGAGCAGTACTTC. This chain joins TRBV20-1 and TRBJ2-7; 11 bases map to TRBD2. V shed 4 bases and J 6 bases; nucleotides not matched to a gene: 11. There are 15 residues in the CDR3. Germline values: CDR1 DFQATT, CDR2 SNEGSKA (reference sequence).

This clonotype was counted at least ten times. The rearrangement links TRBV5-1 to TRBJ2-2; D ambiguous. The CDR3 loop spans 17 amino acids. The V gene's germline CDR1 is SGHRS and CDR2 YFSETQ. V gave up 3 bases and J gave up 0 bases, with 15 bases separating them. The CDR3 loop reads CASSSTSRSTNTGELFF. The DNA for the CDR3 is TGCGCCAGCAGCTCCACGTCCAGGAGTACGAACACCGGGGAGCTGTTTTTT.

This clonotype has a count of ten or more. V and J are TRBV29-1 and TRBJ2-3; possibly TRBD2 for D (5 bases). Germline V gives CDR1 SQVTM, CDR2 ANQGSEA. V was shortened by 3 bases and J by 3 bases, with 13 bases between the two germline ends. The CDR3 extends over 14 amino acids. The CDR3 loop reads CSVDVGLVTDTQYF. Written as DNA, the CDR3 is TGCAGCGTTGACGTCGGACTTGTTACAGATACGCAGTATTTT.

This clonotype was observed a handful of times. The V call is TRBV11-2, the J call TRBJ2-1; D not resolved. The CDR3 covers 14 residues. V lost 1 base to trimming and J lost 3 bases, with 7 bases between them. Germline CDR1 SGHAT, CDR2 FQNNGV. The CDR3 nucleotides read TGTGCCAGCAGCTTAGCAACTATCTACAATGAGCAGTTCTTC. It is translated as CASSLATIYNEQFF.

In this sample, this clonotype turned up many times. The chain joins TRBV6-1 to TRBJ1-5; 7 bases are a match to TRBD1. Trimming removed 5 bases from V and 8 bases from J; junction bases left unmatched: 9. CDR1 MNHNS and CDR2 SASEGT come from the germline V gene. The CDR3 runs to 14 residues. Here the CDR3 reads CASSRGTEREPQHF. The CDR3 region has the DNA TGTGCCAGCAGTAGAGGGACAGAGAGGGAGCCCCAGCATTTT.

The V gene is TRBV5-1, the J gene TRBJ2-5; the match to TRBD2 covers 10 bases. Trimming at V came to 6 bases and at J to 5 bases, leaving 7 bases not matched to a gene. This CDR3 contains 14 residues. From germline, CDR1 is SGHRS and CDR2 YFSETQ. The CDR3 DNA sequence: TGCGCCAGCAACAGAGCGGGGGGGCTTGAGACCCAGTACTTC. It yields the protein CASNRAGGLETQYF.

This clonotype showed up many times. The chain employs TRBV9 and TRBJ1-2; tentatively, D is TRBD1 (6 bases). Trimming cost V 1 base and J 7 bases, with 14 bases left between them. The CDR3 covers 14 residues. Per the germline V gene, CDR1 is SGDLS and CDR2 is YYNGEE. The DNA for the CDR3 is TGTGCCAGCAGCGTAACGGGCCAGGGGTCTGGCTACACCTTC. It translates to CASSVTGQGSGYTF.

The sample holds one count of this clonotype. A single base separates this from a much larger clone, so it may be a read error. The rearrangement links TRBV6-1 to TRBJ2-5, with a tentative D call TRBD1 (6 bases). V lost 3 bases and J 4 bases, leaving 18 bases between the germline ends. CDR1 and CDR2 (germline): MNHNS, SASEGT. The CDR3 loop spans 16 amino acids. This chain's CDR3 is CASSELRAGARETQYF. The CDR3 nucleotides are TGTGCCAGCAGTGAGCTTCGGGCAGGGGCCCGAGAGACCCAGTACTTC.

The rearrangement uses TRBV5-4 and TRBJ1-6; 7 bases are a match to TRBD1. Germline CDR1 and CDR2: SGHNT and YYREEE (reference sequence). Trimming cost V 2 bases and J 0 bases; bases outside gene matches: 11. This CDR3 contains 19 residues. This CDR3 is CASSFLGRGPSSYNSPLHF. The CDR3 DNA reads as TGTGCCAGCAGCTTCCTTGGGAGGGGGCCTAGCTCCTATAATTCACCCCTCCACTTT. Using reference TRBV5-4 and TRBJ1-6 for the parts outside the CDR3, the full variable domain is ETGVTQSPTHLIKTRGQQVTLRCSSQSGHNTVSWYQQALGQGPQFIFQYYREEENGRGNFPPRFSGLQFPNYSSELNVNALELDDSALYLCASSFLGRGPSSYNSPLHFGNGTRLTVT.